This TCR beta chain was profiled in a study of blood T cell repertoires in COVID-19. For the study at large: The United States, Italy and Spain supplied acute and convalescent COVID-19 samples. Nucleic acid was either cDNA or gDNA, and it came from T cells, B-cell-depleted T cells, or PBMCs.

Trimming at V came to 5 bases and at J to 7 bases, leaving 8 bases not matched to a gene. The CDR3 loop spans 16 amino acids. The germline CDR1 and CDR2 sequences are SEHNR and FQNEAQ (reference sequence). Method: immunoSEQ multiplex PCR; TCRdb's copy keeps in-frame clones and lacks some. The sample shows hundreds of thousands of clones, over 75% of them seen only once. V gene TRBV7-9 combines with J gene TRBJ2-1; 13 bases agree with TRBD2. Sequenced: PBMCs or T cells enriched from blood (not recorded which). The receptor comes from a man aged 30 to 39 who had recovered from COVID-19. CDR3 loop: CASSLRGGLAGNEQFF. In nucleotides, the CDR3 is TGTGCCAGCAGCCTACGAGGGGGACTAGCGGGGAATGAGCAGTTCTTC.